The 21 T cell receptor beta chains listed next were all sequenced from one sample in a study of cytomegalovirus exposure and HLA in healthy donors. Vbeta (60) and Jbeta (13) primers were used in the PCR. Sequencing was performed with immunoSEQ multiplex PCR; in TCRdb, only in-frame clones are kept and a portion is missing. The top ten hold approximately 1.6% of the sample, which has roughly 180,000 clones, 82% seen once. The sample comprised PBMCs. Receptor source: a male donor in good health and CMV-seronegative.

The CDR3 protein is CASSPPTGVLREQYF. CDR3 coding DNA: TGTGCCAGCAGCCCCCCGACAGGGGTCCTACGAGAGCAGTACTTC. The V gene is TRBV5-4, the J gene TRBJ2-7, with 8 bases that match TRBD1. CDR1 SGHNT and CDR2 YYREEE come from the germline V gene (reference sequence). There are 15 residues in the CDR3. The junction had 13 bases not matched to a gene; V was cut back by 4 bases and J by 7 bases.

Of note for this clone: Its ends do not fully match the called genes, so a read error is possible. This chain uses TRBV7-9 with TRBJ1-2; 11 nucleotides line up with TRBD1. The V gene's germline CDR1 is SEHNR and CDR2 FQNEAQ (reference sequence). This CDR3 contains 15 residues. This chain's CDR3 is CSSSLARDRGTGYTF. CDR3 in DNA: TGTTCCAGCAGCTTAGCCCGGGACAGGGGGACTGGCTACACCTTC.

The chain has TRBV19 and TRBJ1-2; no clear D gene. Trimming stripped 7 bases from V and 4 bases from J, with 19 bases between. The CDR3 consists of 15 residues. Germline CDR1 and CDR2: LNHDA and SQIVND (reference sequence). The CDR3 DNA reads TGTGCCAGTACCACGGGAGGGCGCCGGGGCTATGGCTACACCTTC. It encodes CASTTGGRRGYGYTF. The variable domain in full, completed from reference TRBV19 and TRBJ1-2, reads DGGITQSPKYLFRKEGQNVTLSCEQNLNHDAMYWYRQDPGQGLRLIYYSQIVNDFQKGDIAEGYSVSREKKESFPLTVTSAQKNPTAFYLCASTTGGRRGYGYTFGSGTRLTVV.

V and J are TRBV11-2 and TRBJ2-4; D perhaps matches TRBD2 (6 bases). The ends were cut back, 8 bases at V and 1 base at J, with 18 bases in the middle. The CDR3 has 16 residues. From germline, CDR1 is SGHAT and CDR2 FQNNGV. CDR3 coding DNA: TGTGCCAGCGCGGGAACGGTGGGAGTTGCCAAAAACATTCAGTACTTC. Translating it yields CASAGTVGVAKNIQYF.

The chain recombines TRBV28 with TRBJ1-1; D not certain. V was pared by 6 bases and J by 2 bases, with 7 bases between. This CDR3 spans 12 amino acids. CDR1 is MDHEN, CDR2 SYDVKM, per germline. The CDR3 loop is CASRRGNTEAFF. Written as DNA, the CDR3 is TGTGCCAGCAGGCGGGGAAACACTGAAGCTTTCTTT.

The gene calls are TRBV18 and TRBJ2-2; D possibly corresponds to TRBD1 (6 bases). The CDR3 length is 15 residues. Germline assignment: CDR1 KGHSH and CDR2 LQKENI. The ends were cut back, 4 bases at V and 4 bases at J, with 13 bases in the middle. The CDR3 DNA sequence: TGTGCCAGCTCACTTCAACAACAGGGCACCGGGGAGCTGTTTTTT. It yields the protein CASSLQQQGTGELFF.

This chain joins TRBV28 and TRBJ2-7, with D perhaps TRBD1 (7 bases). V was clipped by 7 bases and J by 0 bases, with 13 bases between them. Per the germline V gene, CDR1 is MDHEN and CDR2 is SYDVKM. The CDR3 has 14 residues. The CDR3 nucleotides read TGTGCCAGCAACCAGGGGGGCAGCTCCTACGAGCAGTACTTC. It encodes CASNQGGSSYEQYF. The full variable domain, rest sourced from reference TRBV28 and TRBJ2-7, is DVKVTQSSRYLVKRTGEKVFLECVQDMDHENMFWYRQDPGLGLRLIYFSYDVKMKEKGDIPEGYSVSREKKERFSLILESASTNQTSMYLCASNQGGSSYEQYFGPGTRLTVT.

This chain uses TRBV28 with TRBJ2-1; 9 nucleotides line up with TRBD2. Germline V gene lookup returns CDR1 MDHEN and CDR2 SYDVKM. The length of the CDR3 is 16 residues. Unmatched junction bases numbered 13, after V lost 8 bases and J lost 5 bases. The CDR3 nucleotides are TGTGCCAGCGAAACTAGCGGGCTAACAAACCACAATGAGCAGTTCTTC. Translation gives CASETSGLTNHNEQFF. Combining the CDR3 with reference TRBV28 and TRBJ2-1 gives the whole variable domain DVKVTQSSRYLVKRTGEKVFLECVQDMDHENMFWYRQDPGLGLRLIYFSYDVKMKEKGDIPEGYSVSREKKERFSLILESASTNQTSMYLCASETSGLTNHNEQFFGPGTRLTVL.

The chain combines TRBV7-3 with TRBJ2-7; perhaps TRBD1 as D (5 bases). The V and J ends lost 1 base and 3 bases respectively, with 13 bases between them. CDR1 is SGHTA and CDR2 is FQGTGA in the germline V gene. The CDR3 loop spans 15 amino acids. The CDR3 sequence is CASSLSPGNNYEQYF. CDR3 coding DNA: TGTGCCAGCAGCTTAAGTCCAGGGAATAACTACGAGCAGTACTTC.

This sequence joins TRBV4-1 and TRBJ2-2, with a possible D match to TRBD1 (6 bases). The CDR3 covers 17 residues. The germline gives CDR1 MGHRA, CDR2 YSYEKL. Trimming left V 2 bases short and J 0 bases short, with 13 bases between. The CDR3 protein is CASSQPRTDSNTGELFF. CDR3 sequence (DNA): TGCGCCAGCAGCCAACCTAGGACAGATTCGAACACCGGGGAGCTGTTTTTT.

This chain links TRBV19 with TRBJ2-1; 10 bases fit TRBD2. Trimming took 5 bases from V and 8 from J; bases not matched to a gene: 6. Germline assignment: CDR1 LNHDA and CDR2 SQIVND (reference sequence). There are 14 residues in the CDR3. CDR3 region: CASSYQGTSDEQFF. The CDR3 DNA sequence: TGTGCCAGTAGTTATCAAGGGACTAGCGATGAGCAGTTCTTC.

This rearrangement joins TRBV9 to TRBJ1-2, with D perhaps matching TRBD1 (5 bases). The CDR3 consists of 12 residues. The V end was cut by 3 bases, the J end by 6 bases, with 9 bases between. The V gene's germline CDR1 is SGDLS and CDR2 YYNGEE. CDR3 sequence (DNA): TGTGCCAGCAGCGCGACAGCTAATGGCTACACCTTC. Translating gives CASSATANGYTF. Complete variable domain (other parts from reference TRBV9 and TRBJ1-2): DSGVTQTPKHLITATGQRVTLRCSPRSGDLSVYWYQQSLDQGLQFLIQYYNGEERAKGNILERFSAQQFPDLHSELNLSSLELGDSALYFCASSATANGYTFGSGTRLTVV.

This clone occurred once. This chain connects TRBV7-9 to TRBJ1-2; weak D call: TRBD1 (6 bases). Trimming cost V 2 bases and J 4 bases, with 8 bases left between them. In germline, CDR1 is SEHNR, CDR2 FQNEAQ (reference sequence). The CDR3 totals 13 residues. CDR3 residues: CASSLQGSYGYTF. In nucleotides, the CDR3 is TGTGCCAGCAGCTTACAGGGGAGCTATGGCTACACCTTC.

A word on this clone: One junction end does not reproduce the germline sequence, and a read error may be involved. The chain carries TRBV4-2 and TRBJ1-4; 7 bases match TRBD1. There are 13 residues in the CDR3. Per the germline V gene, CDR1 is LGHNA and CDR2 is YNFKEQ. The CDR3 bases are TGTGCCAGCAGCCAAGATCACGACCGGGACAGTGTATTT. This codes for CASSQDHDRDSVF.

In this sample, this clone turned up once. This chain links TRBV12-5 with TRBJ2-7, with D maybe TRBD1 (6 bases). Germline lookup yields CDR1 LGHNT and CDR2 FRNRAP. The CDR3 sequence is 13 residues long. The germline V and J ends were trimmed by 7 bases and 7 bases, with 17 bases remaining between them. DNA of the CDR3: TGTGCTAGTGATCGGGACATCTCGCTTGAGCAGTACTTC. Translation: CASDRDISLEQYF.

This chain connects TRBV6-1 to TRBJ1-5; 9 bases are shared with TRBD1. Trimming at V came to 5 bases and at J to 6 bases, leaving 8 bases not matched to a gene. Germline V gene sequence: CDR1 MNHNS, CDR2 SASEGT. The CDR3 loop spans 15 amino acids. The CDR3 loop reads CASSPRQGEAQPQHF. CDR3 DNA sequence: TGTGCCAGCAGTCCTAGACAGGGGGAGGCTCAGCCCCAGCATTTT.

This clone occurred once. This sample also contains other DNA sequences that code for the same CDR3. The J gene is TRBJ2-7, the V gene TRBV7-6, with D perhaps TRBD1 (6 bases). This CDR3 has 16 residues. V gave up 5 bases and J gave up 2 bases, with 19 bases separating them. Germline-derived CDR1 and CDR2 are SGHVS and FNYEAQ. Here the CDR3 DNA reads TGTGCCAGCAGCCCGGGGCAGGGGATAGGGACCTACGAGCAGTACTTC. Translating it yields CASSPGQGIGTYEQYF.

The chain has TRBV5-4 and TRBJ1-1; no definite D call. Germline CDR1 and CDR2: SGHNT and YYREEE (reference sequence). Between the trimmed V and J ends, which lost 0 bases and 5 bases, there was a span of 5 bases. This CDR3 region has 12 residues. CDR3 protein: CASSLVQTEAFF. The CDR3 region has the DNA TGTGCCAGCAGCTTGGTCCAAACTGAAGCTTTCTTT.

The chain joins TRBV7-7 to TRBJ2-1; TRBD2 matches at 15 bases. The CDR3 contains 21 residues. CDR1 SSHAT and CDR2 FNYEAQ come from the germline V gene (reference sequence). V gave up 10 bases and J gave up 5 bases; unmatched junction bases: 24. In DNA form, the CDR3 reads TGTGCCATAAAAACAAAACGTCATAGGACTAGCGGGAGGGTTAACGACAATGAGCAGTTCTTC. It codes for CAIKTKRHRTSGRVNDNEQFF.

In this sample, this clone turned up once. The V and J genes are TRBV5-6 and TRBJ1-5; perhaps TRBD1 as D (5 bases). The CDR3 has 14 amino acids. The V end lost 1 base, the J end lost 4 bases, and 9 bases lay between the germline ends. Germline assignment: CDR1 SGHDT and CDR2 YYEEEE. The CDR3 coding sequence is TGTGCCAGCAGCTTGTCGGGGGGTAATCAGCCCCAGCATTTT. Residues: CASSLSGGNQPQHF.

The J gene is TRBJ1-2, the V gene TRBV6-6; 8 bases agree with TRBD1. The CDR3 loop spans 12 amino acids. Germline assignment: CDR1 MNHNY and CDR2 SVGAGI (reference sequence). V was clipped by 2 bases and J by 7 bases; unmatched bases: 0. In DNA form, the CDR3 reads TGTGCCAGCAGTTACGGGACAGGTGGCTACACCTTC. This translates into CASSYGTGGYTF.